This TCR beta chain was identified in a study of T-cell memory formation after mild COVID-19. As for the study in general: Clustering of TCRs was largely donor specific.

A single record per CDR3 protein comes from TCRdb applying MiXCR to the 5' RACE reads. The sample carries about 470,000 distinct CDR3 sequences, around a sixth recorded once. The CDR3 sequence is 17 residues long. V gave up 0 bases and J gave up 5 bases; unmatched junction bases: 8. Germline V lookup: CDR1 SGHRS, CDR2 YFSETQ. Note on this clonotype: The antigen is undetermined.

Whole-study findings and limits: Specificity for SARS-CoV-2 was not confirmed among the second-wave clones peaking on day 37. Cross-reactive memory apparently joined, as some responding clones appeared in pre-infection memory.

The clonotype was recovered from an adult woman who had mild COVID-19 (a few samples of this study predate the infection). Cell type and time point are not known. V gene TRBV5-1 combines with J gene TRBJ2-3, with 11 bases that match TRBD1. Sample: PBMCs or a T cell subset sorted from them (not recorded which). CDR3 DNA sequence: TGCGCCAGCAGCTTGGGGACCGGGACAGGGGGTTTAGATACGCAGTATTTT. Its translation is CASSLGTGTGGLDTQYF.